This T cell receptor beta chain was identified in a study of tumor-infiltrating lymphocytes in primary liver carcinoma. The CDR3 is made up of 15 amino acids. Germline values: CDR1 SGHAT, CDR2 FQNNGV. Study observations and caveats: A significantly higher top-250-clone fraction was found in tumors than in blood (p = 0.039). The study found tumor-adjacent and tumor-blood pairs overlapped less than tumor region pairs.

Unsorted bulk tissue, roughly 20-33 mg of it, served as the source for co-extraction of RNA and DNA. Surgeons treated the primary liver carcinoma of the patients by surgical resection. No treatment had been given to the patients, who were chronically infected with HBV. TCR beta cDNA was reverse-transcribed from 500 ng of total RNA. The reaction used a constant-region primer and ProtoScript II reverse transcriptase. Library construction for TCR beta comprised three nested multiplex PCR rounds performed with slightly modified ARM-PCR. TRBV1-TRBV30 forward and Cbeta reverse primers drove the first two roughly 10-cycle rounds. In TCRdb, the multiplex PCR reads were re-called with MiXCR into one record per CDR3 protein. The repertoire holds about 120,000 distinct CDR3 sequences, roughly 75% seen once, with around 8.1% in the top ten. About this clonotype: The antigen is undetermined.

Source material: tumor-adjacent normal liver tissue. The chain links TRBV11-2 to TRBJ2-1; D gene ambiguous. The receptor comes from a woman aged 55-69 years with primary liver carcinoma and hepatitis B virus infection. CDR3 nucleotides: TGTACCGGCAGCTTAGAGCGAGGAAGTATCGGTGAGCAGTTCTTC. The encoded protein is CTGSLERGSIGEQFF.